The 21 T cell receptor beta chains listed next were all sequenced from one sample in a study of T cells in Graves' hyperthyroidism and ophthalmopathy. Amplification targeted TCR beta CDR3 regions from RNA transcripts. TCR CDR3 underwent first-round RT-PCR with the HTBI primer set. TCRdb recomputed calls from the multiplex PCR reads with MiXCR, one row per CDR3 protein. This sample yields 550,000 to 850,000 distinct CDR3 sequences, of which approximately 18% are seen a single time; 16% belongs to the top ten. The sequenced material came from blood. These receptor sequences come from a woman aged 45-65 years with Graves' hyperthyroidism that later progressed to Graves' ophthalmopathy.

V gene TRBV5-6 combines with J gene TRBJ2-3, with D possibly matching TRBD2 (5 bases). Germline CDR1 SGHDT, CDR2 YYEEEE. The CDR3 is 13 amino acids. With 0 bases removed from V and 8 bases from J, the gap between germline ends came to 10 bases. The CDR3 here is CASSLELAGTQYF. Written as DNA, the CDR3 is TGTGCCAGCAGCTTGGAATTGGCGGGTACGCAGTATTTT.

V and J are TRBV30 and TRBJ1-2, with D possibly matching TRBD1 (6 bases). The ends were cut back, 0 bases at V and 3 bases at J, with 20 bases in the middle. Germline CDR1 is GTSNPN and CDR2 is SVGIG (reference sequence). The CDR3 has 17 residues. The CDR3 here is CAWSVEAGPGVDYGYTF. The DNA of the CDR3 is TGTGCCTGGAGTGTAGAAGCGGGGCCAGGGGTTGACTATGGCTACACCTTC.

V gene TRBV12-3 or TRBV12-4 combines with J gene TRBJ2-7; 9 nucleotides agree with TRBD1. The CDR3 is 12 amino acids. V shed 6 bases, J shed 8 bases, and the junction held 5 bases outside the gene matches. The CDR3 region has the DNA TGTGCCAGCAGCACCGGGACAGGGAAGCAGTACTTC. Amino acids: CASSTGTGKQYF.

V is TRBV12-3 or TRBV12-4 and J is TRBJ1-2; possibly TRBD1 for D (6 bases). CDR3 length equals 13 residues. Trimming took 7 bases from V and 4 from J, leaving 13 bases between them. The CDR3 sequence: CASTRTGSYGYTF. CDR3 in DNA: TGTGCCAGCACCCGAACAGGGAGCTATGGCTACACCTTC.

The sample holds a few counts of this clonotype. The J gene is TRBJ1-2, the V gene TRBV29-1; 7 nucleotides match TRBD1. CDR1 and CDR2 (germline): SQVTM, ANQGSEA. J lost 0 bases, V lost 2 bases, and 6 bases had no gene match. The length of the CDR3 is 15 residues. CDR3 residues: CSVEWDSDTNYGYTF. The CDR3 nucleotides read TGCAGCGTTGAATGGGACAGCGATACTAACTATGGCTACACCTTC.

V and J are TRBV15 and TRBJ1-5; D remains unclear. The CDR3 spans 13 residues. V lost 0 bases and J lost 3, with 3 bases in between. Germline values: CDR1 LNHNV, CDR2 YYDKDF (reference sequence). This CDR3 is CATSRDLNQPQHF. The CDR3 DNA reads TGTGCCACCAGCAGAGATCTCAATCAGCCCCAGCATTTT.

The V call is TRBV29-1, the J call TRBJ1-5, with 7 bases identical to TRBD1. This CDR3 spans 14 amino acids. Germline CDR1 and CDR2: SQVTM and ANQGSEA. Unmatched junction bases numbered 11, after V lost 5 bases and J lost 7 bases. CDR3 region: CSVKGGGTEQPQHF. The CDR3 DNA reads as TGCAGCGTTAAGGGGGGGGGGACAGAACAGCCCCAGCATTTT.

The chain links TRBV18 to TRBJ1-2; no firm D call. CDR3 size: 11 residues. Trimming cost V 5 bases and J 7 bases, with 8 bases left between them. Germline V CDR1 and CDR2: KGHSH, LQKENI. The DNA for the CDR3 is TGTGCCAGCTCAGCGGGCCTTGGCTACACCTTC. Residues: CASSAGLGYTF.

This clonotype has only a few counts. The rearrangement uses TRBV6-1 and TRBJ2-3; D is possibly TRBD1 (5 bases). The CDR3 totals 13 residues. Germline V CDR1 and CDR2: MNHNS, SASEGT. Trimming removed 6 bases from V and 6 bases from J, with 13 bases in between. The CDR3 loop is CASSVARADTQYF. CDR3 sequence (DNA): TGTGCCAGCAGCGTTGCCAGGGCTGATACGCAGTATTTT.

Many counts were recorded for this clonotype. The chain joins TRBV2 to TRBJ2-4, with D tentatively TRBD1 or TRBD2 (5 bases each). The length of the CDR3 is 14 residues. V was clipped by 4 bases and J by 0 bases, with 7 bases between them. Germline loops: CDR1 SNHLY, CDR2 FYNNEI. CDR3: CASSAGTAKNIQYF. The CDR3 nucleotides read TGTGCCAGCAGTGCCGGGACAGCCAAAAACATTCAGTACTTC.

This clonotype was observed at least ten times. V gene TRBV2 combines with J gene TRBJ2-7; 7 bases line up with TRBD2. Germline lookup yields CDR1 SNHLY and CDR2 FYNNEI. This CDR3 has 14 amino acids. Trimming took 1 base from V and 3 from J; bases not matched to a gene: 3. The CDR3 here is CASSEGLAYYEQYF. The CDR3, as DNA: TGTGCCAGCAGTGAAGGACTAGCCTACTACGAGCAGTACTTC.

In its sample, this clonotype was seen many times. J is TRBJ1-1 and V is TRBV7-3; TRBD1 agrees at 8 bases. This CDR3 region has 13 residues. Germline V gives CDR1 SGHTA, CDR2 FQGTGA. The J segment lost 10 bases and the V segment lost 5 bases, leaving 9 bases of the junction unmatched. CDR3 DNA: TGTGCCAGCAGCCCAGAGGGACAGGAGCCAGCTTTCTTT. This codes for CASSPEGQEPAFF.

The chain joins TRBV5-1 to TRBJ2-4, with TRBD2 matching over 15 bases. Per the germline V gene, CDR1 is SGHRS and CDR2 is YFSETQ. Trimming removed 6 bases from V and 7 bases from J; junction bases left unmatched: 14. The CDR3 sequence is 18 residues long. CDR3 sequence (DNA): TGCGCCAGCACAAAATCCGGACTAGCGGGGGGGCCGGGGAACATTCAGTACTTC. It encodes CASTKSGLAGGPGNIQYF.

This clonotype was detected many times. The chain has TRBV18 and TRBJ1-1, with D maybe TRBD1 (5 bases). There are 16 residues in the CDR3. The V end lost 1 base, the J end lost 0 bases, and 12 bases lay between the germline ends. Germline-derived CDR1 and CDR2 are KGHSH and LQKENI. The chain's CDR3 is CASSPRGPSMNTEAFF. In DNA form, the CDR3 reads TGTGCCAGCTCACCACGGGGACCGTCAATGAACACTGAAGCTTTCTTT.

This clonotype was seen a handful of times. The chain combines TRBV6-2 or TRBV6-3 with TRBJ2-1, with D possibly called TRBD1 or TRBD2 (5 bases each). The CDR3 has 15 amino acids. From germline, CDR1 is MNHEY and CDR2 SVGEGT. The ends were cut back, 4 bases at V and 0 bases at J, with 10 bases in the middle. The CDR3 sequence: CASSSGPNSYNEQFF. CDR3 DNA: TGTGCCAGCAGTTCGGGACCAAACTCCTACAATGAGCAGTTCTTC.

This clonotype was counted ten times or more. The chain joins TRBV5-1 to TRBJ2-4; D may be TRBD1 (5 bases). CDR1 SGHRS and CDR2 YFSETQ come from the germline V gene. The CDR3 sequence is 14 residues long. Deletions cut 0 bases from V and 7 bases from J, with 11 bases between. The CDR3: CASSLDLGPNIQYF. CDR3 in DNA: TGCGCCAGCAGCTTGGATCTGGGGCCCAACATTCAGTACTTC.

Only a few counts were recorded for this clonotype. Germline and junction disagree at one end, which may indicate a read error. V usage is TRBV20-1 and J usage is TRBJ2-1; 10 bases are a match to TRBD2. Germline V CDR1 and CDR2: DFQATT, SNEGSKA (reference sequence). The CDR3 consists of 13 residues. CDR3 sequence: CSARGPRTSGQFF. The DNA for the CDR3 is TGCAGTGCGAGAGGCCCCCGGACTAGCGGGCAGTTCTTC.

This clonotype was seen many times. This sequence joins TRBV3-1 and TRBJ2-5, with 10 nucleotides matching TRBD2. Unmatched junction bases numbered 7, after V lost 1 base and J lost 5 bases. Per the germline V gene, CDR1 is LGHDT and CDR2 is YNNKEL (reference sequence). The CDR3 is 16 amino acids. The CDR3 region has the DNA TGTGCCAGCAGCCAAGGGACCGGGACTAGCGTGGAGACCCAGTACTTC. Translation gives CASSQGTGTSVETQYF.

The chain has TRBV15 and TRBJ1-6, with 9 nucleotides matching TRBD1. The J segment lost 10 bases and the V segment lost 9 bases, leaving 7 bases of the junction unmatched. CDR3 length equals 13 residues. Looked up from germline, CDR1 is LNHNV and CDR2 is YYDKDF (reference sequence). CDR3 DNA: TGTGCCACTAGTCCCGGGACAGGGTCACCCCTCCACTTT. Translation: CATSPGTGSPLHF.

This clonotype was counted a few times. V and J are TRBV29-1 and TRBJ1-1, with 8 nucleotides matching TRBD1. The V gene's germline CDR1 is SQVTM and CDR2 ANQGSEA. This CDR3 is built from 13 residues. J was trimmed by 1 base and V by 6 bases; bases with no gene match: 4. CDR3: CSVADRENTEAFF. DNA of the CDR3: TGCAGCGTAGCGGACAGGGAGAACACTGAAGCTTTCTTT. Based on the CDR3 plus reference TRBV29-1 and TRBJ1-1, the full variable domain is SAVISQKPSRDICQRGTSLTIQCQVDSQVTMMFWYRQQPGQSLTLIATANQGSEATYESGFVIDKFPISRPNLTFSTLTVSNMSPEDSSIYLCSVADRENTEAFFGQGTRLTVV.

This clonotype has a count of ten or more. The rearrangement uses TRBV7-2 and TRBJ2-7, with a possible D match to TRBD2 (7 bases). The V end lost 2 bases, the J end lost 3 bases, and 11 bases lay between the germline ends. The CDR3 loop spans 14 amino acids. Germline V lookup: CDR1 SGHTA, CDR2 FQGNSA. The chain's CDR3 is CASSLPGGYYEQYF. CDR3 in DNA: TGTGCCAGCAGCTTACCGGGGGGCTACTACGAGCAGTACTTC.